The clone carrying this TCR beta chain was observed a few times. In the original workflow: For nucleated cells, counts were estimated from reference gene primer amplification. Some clones are missing from TCRdb's copy, which holds only in-frame ones; the method was immunoSEQ multiplex PCR. The V and J calls and clone size were taken over from that table, and D and trimming were inferred from the DNA. This table has about 110,000 clones, 84% appearing once. This entry belongs to a study of blood T cell repertoires in COVID-19. About the research overall: Samples of COVID-19 (acute and convalescent) were obtained from the United States, Italy and Spain. Nucleic acid was either cDNA or gDNA, and it came from T cells, B-cell-depleted T cells, or PBMCs.

The CDR3 is 16 residues long. Germline V gene sequence: CDR1 SGHAT, CDR2 FQDESV (reference sequence). Unmatched junction bases numbered 7, after V lost 5 bases and J lost 5 bases. Sequencing input: peripheral blood. The chain carries TRBV11-1 and TRBJ1-4, with 11 bases fitting TRBD1. The sequence was obtained from a woman aged 50 to 65 with acute or convalescent COVID-19. The CDR3 spells CASSRGTGGPNEKLFF. The CDR3 region has the DNA TGTGCCAGCAGCCGTGGGACAGGGGGTCCGAATGAAAAACTGTTTTTT. Full variable domain (missing parts from reference TRBV11-1 and TRBJ1-4): EAEVAQSPRYKITEKSQAVAFWCDPISGHATLYWYRQILGQGPELLVQFQDESVVDDSQLPKDRFSAERLKGVDSTLKIQPAELGDSAMYLCASSRGTGGPNEKLFFGSGTQLSVL.